Detailed here is one TCR beta chain. The data were taken from a study of blood T cell repertoires in COVID-19. Repertoires were generated with immunoSEQ multiplex PCR, while TCRdb's copy carries only in-frame clones and drops some. The data show roughly 80,000 clones, with around 83% seen just once and approximately 15% held by the top ten. This CDR3 comprises 16 residues. Unmatched junction bases numbered 11, after V lost 3 bases and J lost 4 bases. Germline loops: CDR1 SGHRS, CDR2 YFSETQ. The source of this sequence is a woman aged 60-75 years with acute or convalescent COVID-19. The chain joins TRBV5-1 to TRBJ1-1; TRBD1 aligns across 8 bases. The sample was peripheral blood. In DNA form, the CDR3 reads TGCGCCAGCAGCTCGGACGTGACAGGGGTAGGCACTGAAGCTTTCTTT. Amino acids: CASSSDVTGVGTEAFF. Variable domain in full (rest from reference TRBV5-1 and TRBJ1-1): KAGVTQTPRYLIKTRGQQVTLSCSPISGHRSVSWYQQTPGQGLQFLFEYFSETQRNKGNFPGRFSGRQFSNSRSEMNVSTLELGDSALYLCASSSDVTGVGTEAFFGQGTRLTVV.